This TCR beta chain was identified in a study of vaccination effects on CD4 cells after COVID-19. In the ViraFEST assay, antigen-specific CD4+ clonotypes were identified by expansion after peptide-pool stimulation. On roughly day 10 of culture, CD4+ T cells were separated out. No vaccinee had earlier SARS-CoV-2 infection, and nucleocapsid antibodies were negative. Sequenced by immunoSEQ multiplex PCR; TCRdb stores in-frame clones only, minus some. The sample contains over 20,000 clones, approximately 69% of which appear only once. Germline CDR1 SEHNR, CDR2 FQNEAQ (reference sequence). Trimming stripped 2 bases from V and 5 bases from J, with 9 bases between. This CDR3 is 13 amino acids long. On this clone itself: Its antigen is unidentified.

The J gene is TRBJ2-5, the V gene TRBV7-9; no clear D gene. The sample in question was CD4+ T cells from PBMCs cultured with SARS-CoV-2 spike peptides, obtained before COVID-19 vaccination. The sequence was collected from a human donor who received a COVID-19 vaccine. The CDR3 bases are TGTGCCAGCAGCTTACCCCCCTTGGAGACCCAGTACTTC. Protein: CASSLPPLETQYF.